The 22 T cell receptor beta chains given below trace back to one sample, sequenced in a study of T cell changes during pregnancy in multiple sclerosis. Clones were sequenced by immunoSEQ multiplex PCR, and TCRdb holds only the in-frame ones, with some missing. The profile shows 91,000 or so clones, 85% to 95% of them singletons. This specimen was peripheral blood, taken after pregnancy. These receptors all stem from a female donor with multiple sclerosis, enrolled in a pregnancy study.

The chain employs TRBV4-3 and TRBJ2-7, with 7 bases aligning to TRBD1. The CDR3 spans 15 residues. V was clipped by 2 bases and J by 0 bases; unmatched bases: 4. Germline V CDR1 and CDR2: LGHNA, YSLEER. The CDR3 nucleotides read TGCGCCAGCAGCCAAAACCGGGACAGCTCCTACGAGCAGTACTTC. Residues: CASSQNRDSSYEQYF.

The V and J genes are TRBV5-1 and TRBJ2-1; 13 positions match TRBD2. CDR3 length equals 15 residues. Germline CDR1 reads SGHRS; CDR2 reads YFSETQ. V lost 4 bases to trimming and J lost 6 bases; unmatched junction nucleotides: 4. The CDR3 region has the DNA TGCGCCAGCAGCACGGGACTAGCGGGGCCCAATGAGCAGTTCTTC. It translates to CASSTGLAGPNEQFF.

The chain combines TRBV29-1 with TRBJ1-1; D unresolved. The germline CDR1 and CDR2 sequences are SQVTM and ANQGSEA. V was pared by 7 bases and J by 4 bases, with 13 bases between. This CDR3 has 12 residues. In nucleotides, the CDR3 is TGCAGCGGCGGGGAGGTGGGCACTGAAGCTTTCTTT. Protein product: CSGGEVGTEAFF.

The rearrangement joins TRBV27 to TRBJ1-2; D gene unclear. This CDR3 has 14 residues. The V gene lost 2 bases and the J gene lost 3 bases, with 10 bases spanning the gap. CDR1 is MNHEY and CDR2 is SMNVEV in the germline V gene (reference sequence). DNA of the CDR3: TGTGCCAGCAGTTTAAAGAGGTATTACTATGGCTACACCTTC. This translates into CASSLKRYYYGYTF.

V is TRBV14 and J is TRBJ2-1, with 7 nucleotides matching TRBD2. Germline values: CDR1 SGHDN, CDR2 FVKESK. The CDR3 length is 17 residues. The V and J ends lost 0 bases and 4 bases, in that order; junction bases with no gene match: 9. The CDR3 sequence: CASSQEVGASGYNEQFF. The CDR3 bases are TGTGCCAGCAGCCAAGAAGTAGGGGCTAGCGGTTACAATGAGCAGTTCTTC. The variable domain in full, completed from reference TRBV14 and TRBJ2-1, reads EAGVTQFPSHSVIEKGQTVTLRCDPISGHDNLYWYRRVMGKEIKFLLHFVKESKQDESGMPNNRFLAERTGGTYSTLKVQPAELEDSGVYFCASSQEVGASGYNEQFFGPGTRLTVL.

The chain links TRBV7-2 to TRBJ2-3; 9 nucleotides agree with TRBD1. Germline lookup yields CDR1 SGHTA and CDR2 FQGNSA. J was trimmed by 3 bases and V by 5 bases; bases with no gene match: 9. The CDR3 totals 16 residues. CDR3: CASSAQGASGTDTQYF. In DNA, the CDR3 is TGTGCCAGCAGCGCACAGGGGGCGAGTGGAACAGATACGCAGTATTTT. Using reference TRBV7-2 and TRBJ2-3 for the parts outside the CDR3, the full variable domain is GAGVSQSPSNKVTEKGKDVELRCDPISGHTALYWYRQSLGQGLEFLIYFQGNSAPDKSGLPSDRFSAERTGGSVSTLTIQRTQQEDSAVYLCASSAQGASGTDTQYFGPGTRLTVL.

CDR3 coding DNA: TGTGCCAGCAGCTCGAACTCGACAGGGTGCACTGAAGCTTTCTTT. Encoded protein: CASSSNSTGCTEAFF. This chain connects TRBV21-1 to TRBJ1-1; the tabulated D call, TRBD1, remains unverified against the DNA. TRBV21-1 is noted as a pseudogene. The CDR3 runs 15 residues.

The chain recombines TRBV30 with TRBJ1-2; 7 positions agree with TRBD1. The CDR3 sequence is 14 residues long. The ends lost 4 bases at V and 3 bases at J; junction bases unmatched: 8. Germline CDR1 reads GTSNPN; CDR2 reads SVGIG (reference sequence). CDR3 loop: CAWNSRDRHYGYTF. The CDR3 DNA reads TGTGCCTGGAACTCCCGGGACAGACACTATGGCTACACCTTC.

The chain has TRBV19 and TRBJ2-7; TRBD2 aligns across 15 bases. CDR3 length: 19 amino acids. Trimming removed 6 bases from V and 1 base from J; junction bases left unmatched: 13. From germline, CDR1 is LNHDA and CDR2 SQIVND (reference sequence). The CDR3 here is CASRRTGLAGGVESYEQYF. The CDR3 DNA follows: TGTGCCAGTAGGAGGACCGGACTAGCGGGAGGGGTGGAATCCTACGAGCAGTACTTC.

J is TRBJ2-1 and V is TRBV7-9; tentative D call: TRBD2 (6 bases). This CDR3 has 16 amino acids. The germline CDR1 and CDR2 sequences are SEHNR and FQNEAQ (reference sequence). Trimming removed 2 bases at V and 1 base at J, with 12 bases between. CDR3: CASSLSSAGSYNEQFF. Written as DNA, the CDR3 is TGTGCCAGCAGCTTAAGTTCGGCGGGATCCTACAATGAGCAGTTCTTC.

This clone appeared a single time. The V call is TRBV5-1, the J call TRBJ2-7; 10 positions agree with TRBD2. The length of the CDR3 is 14 residues. Germline lookup yields CDR1 SGHRS and CDR2 YFSETQ. Unmatched junction bases numbered 6, after V lost 6 bases and J lost 3 bases. The CDR3 sequence is CASTWTSGIYEQYF. The CDR3 bases are TGCGCCAGCACCTGGACTAGCGGAATCTACGAGCAGTACTTC.

This clone was counted a single time. The chain uses TRBV5-1 and TRBJ2-5; tentative D call: TRBD1 (5 bases). This CDR3 has 13 amino acids. The germline V gene encodes CDR1 SGHRS and CDR2 YFSETQ. The V end was cut by 4 bases, the J end by 5 bases, with 12 bases between. The CDR3 loop reads CASSLPDSETQYF. Here the CDR3 DNA reads TGCGCCAGCAGCCTACCAGACAGTGAGACCCAGTACTTC.

V usage is TRBV11-2 and J usage is TRBJ2-6; TRBD2 aligns across 8 bases. This CDR3 has 19 residues. Germline CDR1 reads SGHAT; CDR2 reads FQNNGV. After removal of 5 bases from V and 0 bases from J, the junction contained 12 bases not matched to a gene. CDR3 sequence reads: CASSLPTSAKVSGANVLTF. In nucleotides, the CDR3 is TGTGCCAGCAGCCTCCCGACTAGCGCTAAGGTCTCTGGGGCCAACGTCCTGACTTTC.

The chain uses TRBV11-2 and TRBJ1-1, with no clear D. Looked up from germline, CDR1 is SGHAT and CDR2 is FQNNGV. Trimming pared 0 bases from V and 0 bases from J, leaving 5 bases between. The CDR3 loop spans 14 amino acids. This CDR3 reads CASSLDAVNTEAFF. The CDR3 coding sequence is TGTGCCAGCAGCTTAGATGCAGTGAACACTGAAGCTTTCTTT.

This clone has only a few counts. The V gene is TRBV7-3, the J gene TRBJ1-2, with D possibly matching TRBD1 (6 bases). V dropped 1 base and J dropped 7 bases, with 19 bases sitting between them. Germline V gives CDR1 SGHTA, CDR2 FQGTGA. The CDR3 has 16 residues. Here the CDR3 DNA reads TGTGCCAGCAGCTTAAGCCCCTCCAGGGGAACCGGTGGCTACACCTTC. As protein: CASSLSPSRGTGGYTF.

This chain uses TRBV12-2 with TRBJ1-2; TRBD1 is the table's D call, not checked against the DNA. TRBV12-2 is tagged as a pseudogene. This CDR3 region has 17 residues. Here the CDR3 DNA reads TGTGCAAGTCGCTTAGTAGGACAGATGGACAGGGATGATGGCTACACCTTC. This encodes CASRLVGQMDRDDGYTF.

The rearrangement links TRBV28 to TRBJ2-5, with unresolved D. The CDR3 runs 12 residues. In germline, CDR1 is MDHEN, CDR2 SYDVKM. The CDR3 loop reads CVTGLNQETQYF. In DNA, the CDR3 is TGTGTCACTGGTCTTAACCAAGAGACCCAGTACTTC.

The chain carries TRBV6-5 and TRBJ2-7; the D gene is possibly TRBD1 (5 bases). The V gene's germline CDR1 is MNHEY and CDR2 SVGAGI. V was pared by 7 bases and J by 4 bases, with 8 bases between. CDR3 size: 11 residues. CDR3 bases: TGTGCCAGCACCCAGGGTTACGAGCAGTACTTC. It specifies CASTQGYEQYF.

The rearrangement links TRBV5-5 to TRBJ1-3; tentatively, D is TRBD1 (5 bases). Germline assignment: CDR1 SGHKS and CDR2 YYEKEE (reference sequence). The CDR3 runs to 16 residues. Trimming removed 4 bases at V and 1 base at J, with 15 bases between. In DNA, the CDR3 is TGTGCCAGCAGCCCGGGGCCGGGGGAGTCTGGAAACACCATATATTTT. Residues: CASSPGPGESGNTIYF. Full variable domain (rest looked up from reference TRBV5-5 and TRBJ1-3): DAGVTQSPTHLIKTRGQQVTLRCSPISGHKSVSWYQQVLGQGPQFIFQYYEKEERGRGNFPDRFSARQFPNYSSELNVNALLLGDSALYLCASSPGPGESGNTIYFGEGSWLTVV.

CDR3 amino acids: CASSQEGTANEKLFF. In DNA form, the CDR3 reads TGCGCCAGCAGCCAAGAGGGGACAGCGAATGAAAAACTGTTTTTT. J is TRBJ1-4 and V is TRBV4-3; TRBD1 agrees at 7 bases. The V gene's germline CDR1 is LGHNA and CDR2 YSLEER. Unmatched junction bases numbered 3, after V lost 0 bases and J lost 5 bases. The CDR3 spans 15 residues.

This clone was counted a single time. The V gene is TRBV5-4, the J gene TRBJ2-5; possibly TRBD1 for D (5 bases). CDR1 and CDR2 from the germline V gene are SGHNT and YYREEE (reference sequence). The CDR3 length is 17 residues. The ends were cut back, 0 bases at V and 4 bases at J, with 19 bases in the middle. The CDR3 DNA reads TGTGCCAGCAGCTTGGTGGCAGGGAAGGGTGTCAGAGAGACCCAGTACTTC. Protein sequence: CASSLVAGKGVRETQYF.

The rearrangement joins TRBV6-1 to TRBJ2-3; 13 nucleotides match TRBD2. The J segment lost 4 bases and the V segment lost 4 bases, leaving 5 bases of the junction unmatched. This CDR3 is built from 16 residues. Per the germline V gene, CDR1 is MNHNS and CDR2 is SASEGT. The CDR3 DNA is TGTGCCAGCAGTGTAGGACTAGCGGGAGACTCAGATACGCAGTATTTT. It is translated as CASSVGLAGDSDTQYF.